This T cell receptor (beta chain) emerged from a study of OX40 agonist ivuxolimab in advanced cancers. Across the whole study: Every 2 weeks, patients got intravenous ivuxolimab at one of six dose levels (0.01-10 mg/kg). Cohort: approximately 83% men, mean age approximately 66, aged roughly 23 to 79. It was permissible to have had prior anti-PD-1, anti-PD-L1 or anti-CTLA-4 therapy, and approximately 40% had some.

V was shortened by 2 bases and J by 8 bases, with 12 bases between the two germline ends. CDR1 and CDR2 from the germline V gene are SQVTM and ANQGSEA. CDR3 length: 12 residues. Clones were sequenced by immunoSEQ multiplex PCR, and TCRdb holds only the in-frame ones, with some missing. The profile covers around 70,000 clones, with under 85% appearing a single time and over 2% taken by the ten largest. The genes are TRBV29-1 and TRBJ1-2, with a weak D call TRBD1 (5 bases). This sequence originates from an adult with an advanced solid tumor such as melanoma, head and neck, liver or kidney cancer. The source material was CD4+ or CD8+ T cells sorted from blood, sampled in a trial of the OX40 agonist ivuxolimab. As DNA, the CDR3 is TGCAGCGTTGAATCAGCAGGGAGAGGCTACACCTTC. This translates into CSVESAGRGYTF. The whole variable domain, filled in from reference TRBV29-1 and TRBJ1-2, reads SAVISQKPSRDICQRGTSLTIQCQVDSQVTMMFWYRQQPGQSLTLIATANQGSEATYESGFVIDKFPISRPNLTFSTLTVSNMSPEDSSIYLCSVESAGRGYTFGSGTRLTVV.